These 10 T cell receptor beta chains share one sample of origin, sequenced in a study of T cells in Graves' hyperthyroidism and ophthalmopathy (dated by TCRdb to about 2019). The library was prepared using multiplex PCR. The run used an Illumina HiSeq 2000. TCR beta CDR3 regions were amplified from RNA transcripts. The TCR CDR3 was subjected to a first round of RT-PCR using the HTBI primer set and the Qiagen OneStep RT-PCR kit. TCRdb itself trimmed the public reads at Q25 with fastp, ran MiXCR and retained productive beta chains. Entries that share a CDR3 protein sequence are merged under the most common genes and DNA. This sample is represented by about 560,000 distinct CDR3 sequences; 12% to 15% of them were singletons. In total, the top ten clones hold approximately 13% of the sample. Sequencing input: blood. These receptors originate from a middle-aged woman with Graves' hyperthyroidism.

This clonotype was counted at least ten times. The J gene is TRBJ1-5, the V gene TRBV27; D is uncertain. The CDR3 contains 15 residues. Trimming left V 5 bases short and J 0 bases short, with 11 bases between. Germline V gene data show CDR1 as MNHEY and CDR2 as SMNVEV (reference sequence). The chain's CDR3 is CASSPAIYSNQPQHF. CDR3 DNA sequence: TGTGCCAGCAGTCCAGCGATCTATAGCAATCAGCCCCAGCATTTT.

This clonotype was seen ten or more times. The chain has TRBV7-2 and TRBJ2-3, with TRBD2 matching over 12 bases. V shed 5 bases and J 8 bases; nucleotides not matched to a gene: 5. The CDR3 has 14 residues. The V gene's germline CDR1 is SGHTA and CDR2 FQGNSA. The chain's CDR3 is CASSPLAGGGTQYF. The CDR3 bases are TGTGCCAGCAGCCCTCTAGCGGGAGGGGGTACGCAGTATTTT.

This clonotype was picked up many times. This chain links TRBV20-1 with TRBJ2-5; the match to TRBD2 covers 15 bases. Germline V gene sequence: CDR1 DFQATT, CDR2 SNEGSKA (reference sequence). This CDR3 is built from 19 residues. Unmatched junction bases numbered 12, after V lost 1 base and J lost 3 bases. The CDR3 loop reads CSARGRTSGRVAGKETQYF. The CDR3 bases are TGCAGTGCTAGAGGGCGGACTAGCGGGAGGGTTGCAGGGAAAGAGACCCAGTACTTC.

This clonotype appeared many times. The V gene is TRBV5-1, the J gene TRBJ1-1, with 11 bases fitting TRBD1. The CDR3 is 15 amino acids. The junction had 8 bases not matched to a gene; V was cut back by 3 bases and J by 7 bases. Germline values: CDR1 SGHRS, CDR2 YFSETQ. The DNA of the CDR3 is TGCGCCAGCAGCTCCCATGGACAGGGGGCTAATGAAGCTTTCTTT. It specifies CASSSHGQGANEAFF.

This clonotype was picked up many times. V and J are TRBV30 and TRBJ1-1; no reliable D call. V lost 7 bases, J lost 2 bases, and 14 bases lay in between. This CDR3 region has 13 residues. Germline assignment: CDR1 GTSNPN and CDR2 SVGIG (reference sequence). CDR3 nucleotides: TGTGCCTTATACCGCCTGAGTAACACTGAAGCTTTCTTT. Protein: CALYRLSNTEAFF.

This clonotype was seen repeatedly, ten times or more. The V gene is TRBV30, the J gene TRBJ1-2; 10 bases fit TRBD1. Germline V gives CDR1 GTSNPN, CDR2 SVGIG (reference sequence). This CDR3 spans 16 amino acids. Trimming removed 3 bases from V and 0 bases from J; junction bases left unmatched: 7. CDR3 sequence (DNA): TGTGCCTGGAGCTACCGGGACAGGGGCCCTAACTATGGCTACACCTTC. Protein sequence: CAWSYRDRGPNYGYTF.

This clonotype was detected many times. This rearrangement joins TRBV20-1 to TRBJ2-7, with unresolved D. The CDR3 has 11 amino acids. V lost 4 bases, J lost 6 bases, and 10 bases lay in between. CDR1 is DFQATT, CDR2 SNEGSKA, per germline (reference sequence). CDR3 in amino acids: CSAIRLGEQYF. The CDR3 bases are TGCAGTGCTATCCGTCTAGGCGAGCAGTACTTC.

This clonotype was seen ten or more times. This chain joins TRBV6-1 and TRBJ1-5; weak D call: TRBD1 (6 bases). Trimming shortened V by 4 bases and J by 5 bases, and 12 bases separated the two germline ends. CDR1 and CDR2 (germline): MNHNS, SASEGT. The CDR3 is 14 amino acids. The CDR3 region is CASSGSRGDQPQHF. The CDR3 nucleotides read TGTGCCAGCAGTGGGTCCAGGGGTGATCAGCCCCAGCATTTT.

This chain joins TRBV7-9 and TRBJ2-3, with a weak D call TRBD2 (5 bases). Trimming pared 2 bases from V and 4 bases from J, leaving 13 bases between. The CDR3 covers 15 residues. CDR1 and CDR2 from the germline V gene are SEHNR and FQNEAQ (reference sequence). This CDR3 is CASSLPAGPADTQYF. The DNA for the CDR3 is TGTGCCAGCAGCTTACCGGCGGGTCCAGCAGATACGCAGTATTTT.

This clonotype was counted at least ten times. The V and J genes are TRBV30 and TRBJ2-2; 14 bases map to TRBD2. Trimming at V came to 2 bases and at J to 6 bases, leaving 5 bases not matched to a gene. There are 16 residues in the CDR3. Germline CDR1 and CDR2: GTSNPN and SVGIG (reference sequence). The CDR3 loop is CAWSPKGLAGAGELFF. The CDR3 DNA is TGTGCCTGGAGTCCTAAGGGACTAGCGGGAGCCGGGGAGCTGTTTTTT.